The subject of this entry is one TCR beta chain. Its antigen remains unidentified. In this CDR3 the conserved last residue, phenylalanine or tryptophan, is missing, so a read error is likely. The TCR library protocol attached unique molecular identifiers to the individual cDNA molecules. TCRdb reprocessed the 5' RACE reads with MiXCR, giving one entry per CDR3 protein. The table shows some 40,000 distinct CDR3 sequences, with 12% occurring only once. The sample comes from a study of early T cells in non-severe SARS-CoV-2 infection. Across the study: Sequencing targeted bulk RNA from unsorted whole blood, leaving chains unpaired. Broader study findings: VDJdb matching favored anti-spike CD8 responses, missing private and CD4 specificities.

Germline CDR1 and CDR2: SGHTS and YDEGEE. The CDR3 is 13 amino acids. V dropped 1 base and J dropped 4 bases, with 5 bases sitting between them. The genes are TRBV5-8 and TRBJ2-2; no clear D. The specimen was whole blood. This clonotype originated in an adult who was a healthcare worker with PCR-confirmed SARS-CoV-2 infection or an uninfected control (not recorded which). In DNA form, the CDR3 reads TGTGCCAGCAGCTTGCAGGTCACCGGGGAGCTGTTTTTA. Translation: CASSLQVTGELFL.